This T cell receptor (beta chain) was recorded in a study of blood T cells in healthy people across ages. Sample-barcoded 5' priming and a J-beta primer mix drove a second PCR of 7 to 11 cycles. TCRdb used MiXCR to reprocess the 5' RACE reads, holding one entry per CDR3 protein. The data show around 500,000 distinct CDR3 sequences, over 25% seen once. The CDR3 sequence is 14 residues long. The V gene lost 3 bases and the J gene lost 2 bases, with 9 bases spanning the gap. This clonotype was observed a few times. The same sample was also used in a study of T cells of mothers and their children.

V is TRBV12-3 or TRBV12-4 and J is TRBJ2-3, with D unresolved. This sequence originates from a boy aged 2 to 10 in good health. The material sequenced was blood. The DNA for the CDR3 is TGTGCCAGCAGTTTCTCCGGGCTCACAGATACGCAGTATTTT. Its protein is CASSFSGLTDTQYF.